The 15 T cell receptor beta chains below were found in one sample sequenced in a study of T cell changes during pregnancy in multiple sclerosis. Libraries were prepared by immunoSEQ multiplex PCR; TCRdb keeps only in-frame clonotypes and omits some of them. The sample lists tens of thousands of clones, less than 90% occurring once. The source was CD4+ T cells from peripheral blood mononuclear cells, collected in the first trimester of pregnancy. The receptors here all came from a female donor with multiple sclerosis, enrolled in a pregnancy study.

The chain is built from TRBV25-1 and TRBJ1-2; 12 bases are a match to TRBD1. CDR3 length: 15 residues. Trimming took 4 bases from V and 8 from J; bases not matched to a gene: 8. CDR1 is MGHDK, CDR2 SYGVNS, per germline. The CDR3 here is CASSGPGQGASGYTF. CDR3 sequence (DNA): TGTGCCAGCAGTGGACCGGGACAGGGGGCGTCGGGCTACACCTTC.

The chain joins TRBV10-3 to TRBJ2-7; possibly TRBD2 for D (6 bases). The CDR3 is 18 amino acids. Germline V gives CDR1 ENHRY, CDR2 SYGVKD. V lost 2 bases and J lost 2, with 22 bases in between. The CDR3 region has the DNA TGTGCCATCAGTGAGGGGGTCGGGAGCTCCTCGTCGGCCTACGAGCAGTACTTC. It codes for CAISEGVGSSSSAYEQYF.

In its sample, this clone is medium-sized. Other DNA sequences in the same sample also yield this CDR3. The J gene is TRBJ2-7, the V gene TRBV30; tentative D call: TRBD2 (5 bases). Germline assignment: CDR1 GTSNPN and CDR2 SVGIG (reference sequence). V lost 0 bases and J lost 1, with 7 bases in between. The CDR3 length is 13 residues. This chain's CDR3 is CAWSVGDSYEQYF. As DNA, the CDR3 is TGTGCCTGGAGTGTCGGGGATTCCTACGAGCAGTACTTC.

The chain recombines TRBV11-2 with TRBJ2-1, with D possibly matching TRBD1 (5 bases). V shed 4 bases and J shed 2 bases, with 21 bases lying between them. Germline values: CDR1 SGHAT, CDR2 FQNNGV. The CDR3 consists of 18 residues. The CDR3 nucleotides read TGTGCCAGCAGCTCACCGGTGTTGTTGGGGCAGGCCTACAATGAGCAGTTCTTC. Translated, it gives CASSSPVLLGQAYNEQFF.

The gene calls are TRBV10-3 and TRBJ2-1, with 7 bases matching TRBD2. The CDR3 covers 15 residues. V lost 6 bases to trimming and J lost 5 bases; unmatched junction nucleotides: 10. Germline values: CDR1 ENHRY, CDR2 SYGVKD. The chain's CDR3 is CAISLGGRENNEQFF. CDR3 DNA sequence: TGTGCCATCAGCCTTGGAGGGAGGGAAAACAATGAGCAGTTCTTC.

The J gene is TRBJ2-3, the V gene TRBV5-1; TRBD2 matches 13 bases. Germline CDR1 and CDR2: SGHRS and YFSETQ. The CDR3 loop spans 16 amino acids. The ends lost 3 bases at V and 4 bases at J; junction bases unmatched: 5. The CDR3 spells CASSYRTSGSADTQYF. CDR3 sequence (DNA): TGCGCCAGCAGCTACCGGACTAGCGGGAGTGCAGATACGCAGTATTTT.

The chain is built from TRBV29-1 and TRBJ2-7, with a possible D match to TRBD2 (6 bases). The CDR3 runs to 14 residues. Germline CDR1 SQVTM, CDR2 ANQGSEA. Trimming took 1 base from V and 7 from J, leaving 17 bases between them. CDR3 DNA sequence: TGCAGCGTTGAAGCCCCGGGAGTGAGCCAAGAGCAGTACTTC. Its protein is CSVEAPGVSQEQYF.

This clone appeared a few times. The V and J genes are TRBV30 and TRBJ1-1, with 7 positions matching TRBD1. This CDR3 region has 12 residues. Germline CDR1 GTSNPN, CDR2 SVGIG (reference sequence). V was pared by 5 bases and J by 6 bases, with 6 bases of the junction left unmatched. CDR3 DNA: TGTGCCTGGGGCGACAGGGAGGCTGAAGCTTTCTTT. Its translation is CAWGDREAEAFF.

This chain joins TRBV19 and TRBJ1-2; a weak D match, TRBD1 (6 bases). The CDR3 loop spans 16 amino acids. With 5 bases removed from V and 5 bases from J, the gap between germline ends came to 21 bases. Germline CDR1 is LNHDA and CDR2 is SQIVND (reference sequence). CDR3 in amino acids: CASSPKFGQLSYGYTF. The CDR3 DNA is TGTGCCAGTAGTCCCAAGTTCGGACAGCTGTCGTATGGCTACACCTTC.

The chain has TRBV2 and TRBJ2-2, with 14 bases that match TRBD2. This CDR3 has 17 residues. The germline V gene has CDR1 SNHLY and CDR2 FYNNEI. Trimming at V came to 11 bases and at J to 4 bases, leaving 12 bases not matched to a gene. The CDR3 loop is CAFRPAGLAGGTGELFF. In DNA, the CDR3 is TGTGCCTTTCGACCCGCCGGACTAGCGGGGGGCACCGGGGAGCTGTTTTTT.

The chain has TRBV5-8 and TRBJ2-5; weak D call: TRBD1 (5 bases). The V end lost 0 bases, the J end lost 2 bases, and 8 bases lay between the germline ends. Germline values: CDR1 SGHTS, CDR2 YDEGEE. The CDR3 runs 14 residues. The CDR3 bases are TGTGCCAGCAGCTTGGGACAGAGACAAGAGACCCAGTACTTC. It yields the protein CASSLGQRQETQYF.

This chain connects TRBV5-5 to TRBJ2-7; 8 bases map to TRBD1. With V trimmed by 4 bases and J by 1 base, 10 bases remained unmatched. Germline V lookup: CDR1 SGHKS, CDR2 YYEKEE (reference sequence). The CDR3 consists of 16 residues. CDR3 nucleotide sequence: TGTGCCAGCAGCCGAGTTTGGGACAGGCATTCCTACGAGCAGTACTTC. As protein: CASSRVWDRHSYEQYF.

The DNA of the CDR3 is TGTGCCAGCAGTTACCCGGGACTAGCGGGCAGGGAGTTCTTC. Its translation: CASSYPGLAGREFF. V usage is TRBV6-5 and J usage is TRBJ2-1; 12 bases are shared with TRBD2. With V trimmed by 2 bases and J by 14 bases, 7 bases remained unmatched. CDR3 length: 14 residues. The germline V gene has CDR1 MNHEY and CDR2 SVGAGI.

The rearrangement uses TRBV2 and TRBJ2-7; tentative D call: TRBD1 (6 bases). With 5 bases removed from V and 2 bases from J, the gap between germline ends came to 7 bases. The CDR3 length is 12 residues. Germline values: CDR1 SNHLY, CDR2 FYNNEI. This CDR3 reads CASSRGTYEQYF. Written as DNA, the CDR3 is TGTGCCAGCAGTAGGGGGACCTACGAGCAGTACTTC.

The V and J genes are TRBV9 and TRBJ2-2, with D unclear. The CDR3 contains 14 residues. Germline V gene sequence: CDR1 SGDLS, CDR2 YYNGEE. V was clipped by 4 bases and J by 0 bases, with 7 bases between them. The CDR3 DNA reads TGTGCCAGCAGCCTCCGCGCGAACACCGGGGAGCTGTTTTTT. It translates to CASSLRANTGELFF.